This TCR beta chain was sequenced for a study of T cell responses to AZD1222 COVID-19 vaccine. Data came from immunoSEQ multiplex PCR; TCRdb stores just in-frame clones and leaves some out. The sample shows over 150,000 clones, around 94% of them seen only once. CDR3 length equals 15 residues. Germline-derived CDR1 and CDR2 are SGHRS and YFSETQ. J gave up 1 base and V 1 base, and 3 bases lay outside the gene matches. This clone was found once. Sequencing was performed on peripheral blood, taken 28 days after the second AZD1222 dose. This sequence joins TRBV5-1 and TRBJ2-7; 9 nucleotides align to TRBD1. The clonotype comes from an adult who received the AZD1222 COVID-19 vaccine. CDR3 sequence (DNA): TGCGCCAGCAGCTTGAGAGGACAGGGGTCCTACGAGCAGTACTTC. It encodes CASSLRGQGSYEQYF.